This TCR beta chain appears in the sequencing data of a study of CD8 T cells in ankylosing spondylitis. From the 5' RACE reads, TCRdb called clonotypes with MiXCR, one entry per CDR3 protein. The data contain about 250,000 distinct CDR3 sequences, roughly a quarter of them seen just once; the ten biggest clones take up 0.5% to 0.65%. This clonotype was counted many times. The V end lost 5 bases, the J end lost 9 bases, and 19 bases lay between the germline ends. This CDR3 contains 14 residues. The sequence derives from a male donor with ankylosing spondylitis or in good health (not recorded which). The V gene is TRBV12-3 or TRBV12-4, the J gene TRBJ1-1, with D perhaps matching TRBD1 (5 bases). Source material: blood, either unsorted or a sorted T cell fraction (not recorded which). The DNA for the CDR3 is TGTGCCAGCAGTCGTCGGCATATCGACAGACAAGCTTTCTTT. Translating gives CASSRRHIDRQAFF.